The rows below give T cell receptor beta chains drawn from one sample of a study of CD8 T cells in ankylosing spondylitis. One entry per CDR3 protein, called by TCRdb with MiXCR from the 5' RACE reads. The sample shows 700,000 to 850,000 distinct CDR3 sequences, approximately 12% of them seen only once. Sequenced: blood, either unsorted or a sorted T cell fraction (not recorded which). The receptors originated from a male donor with ankylosing spondylitis. The CDR3 runs from the conserved cysteine through the conserved F or W. A D gene is named only where the DNA matches it firmly. Rows may omit the clone size; those that give it use once, few, many or a size class.

J: TRBJ2-3; V: TRBV7-2; size: NA; D: NA; CDR3: CTSGVRGPTDTQYF; DNA: TGTACCAGCGGCGTGAGGGGCCCCACAGATACGCAGTATTTT
J: TRBJ2-7; V: TRBV20-1; size: NA; D: NA; CDR3: CSHKSAGDVSYEQYF; DNA: TGCAGCCACAAGTCGGCAGGGGACGTGTCCTACGAGCAGTACTTC
J: TRBJ2-7; V: TRBV7-2; size: NA; D: NA; CDR3: CASGPLPSSYEQYF; DNA: TGTGCCAGCGGGCCGCTACCAAGCTCCTACGAGCAGTACTTC
J: TRBJ2-2; V: TRBV20-1; size: NA; D: TRBD1; CDR3: CSARFWTGDLANTGELFF; DNA: TGCAGTGCTAGGTTCTGGACAGGGGATCTAGCGAACACCGGGGAGCTGTTTTTT
J: TRBJ2-1; V: TRBV20-1; size: few; D: TRBD1; CDR3: CSARRGQGAEFF; DNA: TGCAGTGCTAGGAGGGGACAGGGTGCAGAGTTCTTC
J: TRBJ1-6; V: TRBV7-9; size: few; D: NA; CDR3: CASSLDGISPLHF; DNA: TGTGCCAGCAGCTTAGACGGGATTTCACCCCTCCACTTT
J: TRBJ1-6; V: TRBV12-3/TRBV12-4; size: NA; D: TRBD1; CDR3: CASSADRGNSPLHF; DNA: TGTGCCAGCTCAGCGGACAGGGGCAATTCACCCCTCCACTTT
J: TRBJ2-1; V: TRBV3-1; size: few; D: TRBD1; CDR3: CASSPTMDRASYNEQFF; DNA: TGTGCCAGCAGCCCTACCATGGACAGGGCCTCCTACAATGAGCAGTTCTTC
J: TRBJ1-1; V: TRBV6-1; size: many; D: NA; CDR3: CASSGTSGRVTEAFF; DNA: TGTGCCAGCAGTGGTACTTCGGGACGGGTAACTGAAGCTTTCTTT
J: TRBJ2-5; V: TRBV18; size: NA; D: NA; CDR3: CASSPPSGVETQYF; DNA: TGTGCCAGCTCACCGCCGTCAGGGGTAGAGACCCAGTACTTC
J: TRBJ1-5; V: TRBV20-1; size: few; D: TRBD1; CDR3: CSARVQGPLSNQPQHF; DNA: TGCAGTGCTAGAGTACAGGGGCCTCTGAGCAATCAGCCCCAGCATTTT
J: TRBJ2-7; V: TRBV4-3; size: few; D: TRBD2; CDR3: CASSRFWRGDSYEQYF; DNA: TGCGCCAGCAGCCGTTTTTGGCGGGGGGACTCCTACGAGCAGTACTTC
J: TRBJ1-2; V: TRBV7-2; size: NA; D: NA; CDR3: CASSSDPDGYTF; DNA: TGTGCCAGCAGCTCTGATCCAGATGGCTACACCTTC
J: TRBJ1-2; V: TRBV4-1; size: few; D: TRBD1; CDR3: CASSQPGTGRLVDGYTF; DNA: TGCGCCAGCAGCCAACCTGGGACAGGACGACTTGTTGATGGCTACACCTTC
J: TRBJ2-1; V: TRBV7-9; size: many; D: NA; CDR3: CASTPVRGEQFF; DNA: TGTGCCAGCACCCCTGTAAGAGGAGAGCAGTTCTTC